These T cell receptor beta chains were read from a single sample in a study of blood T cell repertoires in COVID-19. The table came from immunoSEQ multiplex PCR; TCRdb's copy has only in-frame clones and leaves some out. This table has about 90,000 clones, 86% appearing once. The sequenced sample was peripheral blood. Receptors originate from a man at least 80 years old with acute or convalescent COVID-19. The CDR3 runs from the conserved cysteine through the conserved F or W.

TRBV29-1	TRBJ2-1	CSAGSGEGEQFF
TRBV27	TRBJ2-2	CASSQTGWTGELFF
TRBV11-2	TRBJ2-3	CASSSGDRSTDTQYF
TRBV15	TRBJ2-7	CATSSSRDRGYEQYF
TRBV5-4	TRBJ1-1	CASSLRGTNTEAFF
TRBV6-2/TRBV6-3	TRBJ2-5	CASSYSISGRVETQYF
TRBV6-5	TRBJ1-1	CASSYSEVPRRAFF
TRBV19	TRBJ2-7	CASSATGQGAREQYF
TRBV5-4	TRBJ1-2	CASSLPFRAGANEDGYTF
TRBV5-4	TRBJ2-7	CASSDRAGTYEQYF
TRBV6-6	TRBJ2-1	CASSYSGRDNEQFF
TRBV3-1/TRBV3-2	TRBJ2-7	CASSQAIYEQYF
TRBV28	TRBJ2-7	CASSFQDRPHSYEQYF
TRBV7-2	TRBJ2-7	CASSHGVASTYEQYF
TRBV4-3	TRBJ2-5	CASSQDPGSRAQYF
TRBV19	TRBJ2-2	CASSRTETGELFF
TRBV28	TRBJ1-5	CASTFRTGGHQPQHF
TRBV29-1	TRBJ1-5	CSVGTGGQPQHF
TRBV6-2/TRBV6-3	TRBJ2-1	CASSWDGTSGIGFF
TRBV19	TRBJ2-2	CASRFYTGQLTGELFF
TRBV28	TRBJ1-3	CASSFMARLNTIYF
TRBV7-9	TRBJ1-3	CASSSSGTAGNTIYF
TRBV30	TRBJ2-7	CAWSAGTRDEGQYF
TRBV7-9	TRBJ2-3	CASSPLAGTSTDTQYF
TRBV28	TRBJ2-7	CASRPGAGGYEQYF
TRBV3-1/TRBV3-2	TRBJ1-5	CASSQDGALPKYSNQPQHF
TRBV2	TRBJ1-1	CASSETRLNTEAFF
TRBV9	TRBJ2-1	CASSVGGLAESEQFF
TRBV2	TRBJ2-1	CASSESPGQRLISYNEQFF
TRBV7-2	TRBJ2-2	CASRITAQRNTGELFF
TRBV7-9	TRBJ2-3	CASSLEGDRADTQYF
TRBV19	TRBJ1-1	CASSIGPGAPTEAFF
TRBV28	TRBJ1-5	CAIGRGNQPQHF
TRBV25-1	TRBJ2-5	CASSPVGRYQETQYF
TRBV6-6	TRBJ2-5	CASSPRTGGETQYF
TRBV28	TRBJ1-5	CASSSPRFGQPQHF
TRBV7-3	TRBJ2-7	CASSPGPGGRGHEQYF
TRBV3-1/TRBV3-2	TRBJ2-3	CASSQEKLAGSVTQYF
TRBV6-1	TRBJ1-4	CASSEGAPALDEKLFF
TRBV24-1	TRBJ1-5	CATSDSIGGGHQPQHF
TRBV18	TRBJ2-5	CASSRDSQETQYF
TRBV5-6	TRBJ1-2	CASSYGSSYGYTF
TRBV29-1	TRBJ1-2	CSARQGSDFYGYTF
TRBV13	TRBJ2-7	CASSPGVDEQYF
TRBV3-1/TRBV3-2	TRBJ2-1	CASASGGSYNEQFF
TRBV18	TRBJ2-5	CASSPNWRDETQYF
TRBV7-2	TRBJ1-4	CASSFGQKNEKLFF
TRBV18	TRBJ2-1	CASSPDYSSNEQFF